This T cell receptor beta chain originates from a study of shared clonotypes between healthy human individuals. General observations from the study: It was the non-shared clonotypes that had lower generation probabilities than clonotypes shared by all four donors.

In its sample, this clone was seen once. Antigen unknown. Negatively enriched CD4+ T cells were divided by CD45RA into naive and memory. Profiling relied on immunoSEQ multiplex PCR, and the TCRdb table lists in-frame clones only, not all of them. The sample carries some 2,000,000 clones, almost 96% recorded once. Germline values: CDR1 SGHVS, CDR2 FQNEAQ. Trimming stripped 2 bases from V and 7 bases from J, with 12 bases between. This CDR3 region has 14 residues. The specimen was naive CD4+ T cells sorted from blood. The subset is: CD45RA+ positively selected. V gene TRBV7-8 combines with J gene TRBJ1-5, with D unresolved. The sequence derives from a man between 18 and 29 years old in good health. Here the CDR3 DNA reads TGTGCCAGCAGCTTACTTGTAGGGATGCAGCCCCAGCATTTT. Amino acid sequence: CASSLLVGMQPQHF.